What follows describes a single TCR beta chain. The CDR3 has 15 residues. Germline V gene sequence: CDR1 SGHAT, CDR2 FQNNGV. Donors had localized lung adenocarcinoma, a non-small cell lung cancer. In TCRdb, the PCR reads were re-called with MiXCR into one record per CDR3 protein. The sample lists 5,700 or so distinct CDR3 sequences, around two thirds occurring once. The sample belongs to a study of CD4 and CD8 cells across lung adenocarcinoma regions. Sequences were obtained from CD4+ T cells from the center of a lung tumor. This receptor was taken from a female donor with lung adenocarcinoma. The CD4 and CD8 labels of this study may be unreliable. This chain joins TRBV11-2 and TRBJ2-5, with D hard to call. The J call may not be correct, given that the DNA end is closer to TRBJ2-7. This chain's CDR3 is CASSLSAEISYEQYF. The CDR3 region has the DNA TGTGCCAGCAGCTTATCTGCGGAGATTTCCTACGAGCAGTACTTC.